The TCR beta chain under discussion was sequenced for a study of cytomegalovirus exposure and HLA in healthy donors. Overall study findings and caveats: Presence/absence analyses assumed roughly uniform sequencing depth across donors, which may not hold.

Vbeta (60) and Jbeta (13) primers were used in the PCR. The data were produced by immunoSEQ multiplex PCR, yet TCRdb's version contains in-frame clones alone and is incomplete. This table holds over 90,000 clones, around three quarters found once. The ends were cut back, 2 bases at V and 0 bases at J, with 11 bases in the middle. CDR1 is SGHTA and CDR2 is FQGTGA in the germline V gene. The length of the CDR3 is 16 residues. As to this clone: The antigen remains undetermined.

The sequencing input was PBMCs. This TCR came from a man between 45 and 60 years old in good health and CMV-seropositive. The V call is TRBV7-3, the J call TRBJ1-3, with D unresolved. The CDR3 protein is CASSLRPGTSGNTIYF. DNA of the CDR3: TGTGCCAGCAGCTTACGCCCGGGAACCTCTGGAAACACCATATATTTT.